This record looks at one TCR beta chain sequence and its context. The table came from immunoSEQ multiplex PCR; TCRdb's copy has only in-frame clones and leaves some out. Here the sample spans about 88,000 clones, roughly nine tenths being singletons. This sample is part of a study of T cell responses to AZD1222 COVID-19 vaccine. V lost 4 bases to trimming and J lost 0 bases, with 14 bases between them. Germline assignment: CDR1 MDHEN and CDR2 SYDVKM. The CDR3 consists of 16 residues. The V gene is TRBV28, the J gene TRBJ2-3; D may be TRBD2 (7 bases). This sample comprised peripheral blood, obtained on day 0 of AZD1222 vaccination. The sequence derives from an adult in good health. CDR3 loop: CASSSSGTFSTDTQYF. The CDR3 nucleotides read TGTGCCAGCAGTTCGAGCGGGACATTTAGCACAGATACGCAGTATTTT.